Listed here are 18 T cell receptor beta chains from one sample, sequenced in a study of blood T cells in healthy people across ages. Primed by a sample-barcoded 5' primer and a J-beta primer mix, a second PCR proceeded for 7 to 11 cycles. TCRdb processed the 5' RACE reads anew with MiXCR; each CDR3 protein has one entry. The sample has 1.2 million to 1.5 million distinct CDR3 sequences; around 59% are singletons. Sequenced sample: blood. These TCRs come from a man in his late teens or twenties in good health.

The chain has TRBV6-5 and TRBJ1-6; unclear D gene. Germline V gene lookup returns CDR1 MNHEY and CDR2 SVGAGI. V shed 4 bases and J shed 10 bases, with 14 bases lying between them. This CDR3 contains 14 residues. CDR3: CASSSGVLRSPLHF. The CDR3 DNA reads TGTGCCAGCAGTTCGGGAGTTTTGAGATCACCCCTCCACTTT.

This clonotype was found once. J is TRBJ2-7 and V is TRBV12-3 or TRBV12-4; D possibly corresponds to TRBD2 (6 bases). The tail of the sequence fits TRBJ2-5 better, so the J call may be wrong. The CDR3 totals 13 residues. Here the CDR3 DNA reads TGTGCCAGCAGCCCCGGGGGTGAGAAGACCCAGTACTTC. Translating it yields CASSPGGEKTQYF.

The chain uses TRBV13 and TRBJ1-6; 12 nucleotides match TRBD1. The CDR3 has 15 amino acids. The germline V gene has CDR1 PRHDT and CDR2 FYEKMQ (reference sequence). The J segment lost 8 bases and the V segment lost 5 bases, leaving 4 bases of the junction unmatched. In nucleotides, the CDR3 is TGTGCCAGCAGCCACGGGGACAGGGGGCATTCACCCCTCCACTTT. Amino acid sequence: CASSHGDRGHSPLHF.

V gene TRBV6-2 or TRBV6-3 combines with J gene TRBJ2-5, with 9 nucleotides matching TRBD2. CDR1 is MNHEY and CDR2 is SVGEGT in the germline V gene. J lost 5 bases, V lost 1 base, and 11 bases had no gene match. The CDR3 has 17 amino acids. The CDR3 loop is CASSYWGSSGVEETQYF. The CDR3 DNA reads TGTGCCAGCAGTTACTGGGGGTCTAGCGGGGTTGAGGAGACCCAGTACTTC.

The gene calls are TRBV25-1 and TRBJ1-1; D remains unclear. The germline V gene encodes CDR1 MGHDK and CDR2 SYGVNS. The CDR3 has 11 amino acids. CDR3: CAIRTGTEAFF. CDR3 nucleotide sequence: TGTGCTATCCGGACGGGCACTGAAGCTTTCTTT.

The V call is TRBV4-2, the J call TRBJ1-4; tentative D call: TRBD1 (5 bases). V dropped 4 bases and J dropped 4 bases, with 16 bases sitting between them. The CDR3 consists of 16 residues. The V gene's germline CDR1 is LGHNA and CDR2 YNFKEQ. The CDR3 protein is CASSPAFRDGNEKLFF. CDR3 in DNA: TGTGCCAGCAGCCCCGCCTTCCGGGACGGTAATGAAAAACTGTTTTTT.

The chain uses TRBV21-1 and TRBJ1-5. TRBV21-1 is classified as a pseudogene. This CDR3 is built from 16 residues. Here the CDR3 DNA reads TGTGCCAGCAGACCCATGGACAGCGGAACGAATCAGCCCCAGCATTTT. This gives the protein CASRPMDSGTNQPQHF.

This clonotype appeared once. The gene calls are TRBV28 and TRBJ2-4, with TRBD2 identical over 8 bases. Unmatched junction bases numbered 5, after V lost 2 bases and J lost 8 bases. Germline CDR1 reads MDHEN; CDR2 reads SYDVKM. The CDR3 is 14 residues long. Here the CDR3 reads CASSLAGGAYIQYF. CDR3 nucleotides: TGTGCCAGCAGTTTAGCGGGGGGCGCGTACATTCAGTACTTC.

This clonotype was seen a handful of times. The chain has TRBV9 and TRBJ2-3; 8 positions agree with TRBD2. Looked up from germline, CDR1 is SGDLS and CDR2 is YYNGEE. CDR3 length equals 15 residues. V gave up 0 bases and J gave up 1 base; unmatched junction bases: 1. CDR3 in amino acids: CASSVAGGGTDTQYF. CDR3 bases: TGTGCCAGCAGCGTAGCGGGGGGGGGCACAGATACGCAGTATTTT.

This clonotype was picked up a small number of times. DNA for the CDR3: TGTGCCATCAGTGAGACTAGCGGAACCGGTGATACGCAGTATTTT. It translates to CAISETSGTGDTQYF. The chain carries TRBV10-3 and TRBJ2-3; 8 positions match TRBD2. J lost 6 bases, V lost 2 bases, and 7 bases had no gene match. The germline CDR1 and CDR2 sequences are ENHRY and SYGVKD. The CDR3 runs to 15 residues.

The rearrangement links TRBV3-1 to TRBJ2-5; no reliable D call. The CDR3 consists of 15 residues. The ends were cut back, 0 bases at V and 0 bases at J, with 8 bases in the middle. Per germline, CDR1 LGHDT and CDR2 YNNKEL (reference sequence). The CDR3 DNA sequence: TGTGCCAGCAGCCAAGACCCTGGGTACCAAGAGACCCAGTACTTC. Translating gives CASSQDPGYQETQYF.

This sequence joins TRBV4-1 and TRBJ1-5, with D hard to call. Germline values: CDR1 MGHRA, CDR2 YSYEKL. V was shortened by 0 bases and J by 4 bases, with 10 bases between the two germline ends. This CDR3 contains 15 residues. In DNA, the CDR3 is TGCGCCAGCAGCCAAGAGCCCTCCCAGAATCAGCCCCAGCATTTT. Amino acids: CASSQEPSQNQPQHF.

The gene calls are TRBV29-1 and TRBJ2-2; a weak D match, TRBD2 (6 bases). Germline V gene sequence: CDR1 SQVTM, CDR2 ANQGSEA. The germline V and J ends were trimmed by 7 bases and 1 base, with 10 bases remaining between them. CDR3 length equals 13 residues. CDR3 DNA: TGCAGCGCCGAGACTAGGAACACCGGGGAGCTGTTTTTT. It encodes CSAETRNTGELFF.

This sequence joins TRBV4-3 and TRBJ1-6; 7 bases agree with TRBD1. The V and J ends lost 0 bases and 10 bases, in that order; junction bases with no gene match: 9. Germline CDR1 LGHNA, CDR2 YSLEER. The CDR3 contains 16 residues. Written as DNA, the CDR3 is TGCGCCAGCAGCCAAGAAGTGGGGACAGAAGACTCACCCCTCCACTTT. Translating it yields CASSQEVGTEDSPLHF.

The chain combines TRBV30 with TRBJ2-2; perhaps TRBD1 as D (6 bases). The germline V gene has CDR1 GTSNPN and CDR2 SVGIG (reference sequence). This CDR3 has 14 amino acids. Deletions cut 2 bases from V and 6 bases from J, with 13 bases between. CDR3 region: CAWSQTYRAGELFF. DNA of the CDR3: TGTGCCTGGAGTCAGACCTACAGGGCCGGGGAGCTGTTTTTT.

V usage is TRBV7-2 and J usage is TRBJ2-7; perhaps D is TRBD1 or TRBD2 (6 bases each). V shed 4 bases and J shed 3 bases, with 22 bases lying between them. The V gene's germline CDR1 is SGHTA and CDR2 FQGNSA. CDR3 size: 17 residues. CDR3 nucleotide sequence: TGTGCCAGCAGCTCGCCACCGAATTCCGGGGGCGACTACGAGCAGTACTTC. This encodes CASSSPPNSGGDYEQYF.

The V gene is TRBV6-5, the J gene TRBJ2-6, with D perhaps assigned TRBD1 or TRBD2 (6 bases each). CDR1 is MNHEY, CDR2 SVGAGI, per germline. Between the trimmed V and J ends, which lost 6 bases and 0 bases, there was a span of 12 bases. The CDR3 contains 16 residues. Here the CDR3 DNA reads TGTGCCAGCAGGGCGGGACATTTCTCTGGGGCCAACGTCCTGACTTTC. Amino acids: CASRAGHFSGANVLTF.

The chain recombines TRBV5-1 with TRBJ2-7; 11 nucleotides match TRBD2. CDR1 is SGHRS, CDR2 YFSETQ, per germline. There are 15 residues in the CDR3. The V and J ends lost 4 bases and 7 bases, in that order; junction bases with no gene match: 10. CDR3 loop: CASSQTSGATTEQYF. For the CDR3, the DNA is TGCGCCAGCAGCCAGACTAGCGGGGCTACAACTGAGCAGTACTTC.